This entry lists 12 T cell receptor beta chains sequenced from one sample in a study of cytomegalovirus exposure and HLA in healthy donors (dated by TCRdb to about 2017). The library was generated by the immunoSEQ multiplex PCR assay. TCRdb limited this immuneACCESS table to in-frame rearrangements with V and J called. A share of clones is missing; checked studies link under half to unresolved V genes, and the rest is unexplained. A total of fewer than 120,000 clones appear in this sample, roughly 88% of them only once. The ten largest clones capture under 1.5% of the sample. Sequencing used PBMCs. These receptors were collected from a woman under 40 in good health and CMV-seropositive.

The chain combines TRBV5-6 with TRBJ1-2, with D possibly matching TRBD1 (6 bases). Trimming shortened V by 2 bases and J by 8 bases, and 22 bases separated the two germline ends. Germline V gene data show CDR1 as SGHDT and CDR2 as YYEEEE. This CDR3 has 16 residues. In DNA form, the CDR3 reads TGTGCCAGCAGCTTCCGTATCACGGGGGGCTCAGAAGGCTACACCTTC. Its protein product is CASSFRITGGSEGYTF.

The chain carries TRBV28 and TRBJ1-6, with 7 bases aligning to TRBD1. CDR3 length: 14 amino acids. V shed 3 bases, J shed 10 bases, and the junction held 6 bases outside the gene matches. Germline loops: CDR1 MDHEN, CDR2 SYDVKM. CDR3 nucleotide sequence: TGTGCCAGCAGTTTCCGAGGGGGCACCTCACCCCTCCACTTT. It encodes CASSFRGGTSPLHF.

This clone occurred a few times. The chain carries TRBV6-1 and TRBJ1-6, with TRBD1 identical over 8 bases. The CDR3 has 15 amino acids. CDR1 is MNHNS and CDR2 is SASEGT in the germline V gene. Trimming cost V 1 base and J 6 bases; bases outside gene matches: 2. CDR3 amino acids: CASSEDRGSNSPLHF. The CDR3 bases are TGTGCCAGCAGTGAAGACAGGGGGAGTAATTCACCCCTCCACTTT.

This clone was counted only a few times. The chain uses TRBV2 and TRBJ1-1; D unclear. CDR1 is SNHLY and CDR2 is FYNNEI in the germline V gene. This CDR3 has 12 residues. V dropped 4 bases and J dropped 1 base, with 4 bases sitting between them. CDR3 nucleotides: TGTGCCAGCAGTGTCTCGAACACTGAAGCTTTCTTT. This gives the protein CASSVSNTEAFF.

CDR3 bases: TGTGCCAGCAGTGATTCAGCGGGGGCCGGCGGCAATGAGCAGTTCTTC. Amino acids: CASSDSAGAGGNEQFF. The chain has TRBV6-4 and TRBJ2-1; the match to TRBD2 covers 8 bases. V trimming: 3 bases; J trimming: 6 bases; junction bases outside the gene matches: 10. Germline V gives CDR1 MRHNA, CDR2 SNTAGT. The CDR3 consists of 16 residues.

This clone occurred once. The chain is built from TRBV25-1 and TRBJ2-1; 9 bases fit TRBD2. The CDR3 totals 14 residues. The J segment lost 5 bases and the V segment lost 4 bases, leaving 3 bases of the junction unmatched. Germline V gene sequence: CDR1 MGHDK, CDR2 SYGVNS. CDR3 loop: CASSAGLAHNEQFF. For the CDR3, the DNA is TGTGCCAGCAGTGCGGGACTAGCCCACAATGAGCAGTTCTTC.

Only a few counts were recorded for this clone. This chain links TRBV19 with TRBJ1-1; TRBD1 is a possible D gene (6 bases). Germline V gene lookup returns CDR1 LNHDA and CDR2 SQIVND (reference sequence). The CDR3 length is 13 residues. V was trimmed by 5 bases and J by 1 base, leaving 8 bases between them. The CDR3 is CASSVDRNTEAFF. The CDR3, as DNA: TGTGCCAGTAGTGTGGACAGGAACACTGAAGCTTTCTTT.

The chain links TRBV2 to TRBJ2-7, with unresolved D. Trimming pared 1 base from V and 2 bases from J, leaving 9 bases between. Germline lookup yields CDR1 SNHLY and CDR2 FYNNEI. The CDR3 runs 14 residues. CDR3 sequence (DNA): TGTGCCAGCAGTGAAGGTGGTGGGCCCTACGAGCAGTACTTC. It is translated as CASSEGGGPYEQYF. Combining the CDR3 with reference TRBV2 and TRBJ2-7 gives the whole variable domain EPEVTQTPSHQVTQMGQEVILRCVPISNHLYFYWYRQILGQKVEFLVSFYNNEISEKSEIFDDQFSVERPDGSNFTLKIRSTKLEDSAMYFCASSEGGGPYEQYFGPGTRLTVT.

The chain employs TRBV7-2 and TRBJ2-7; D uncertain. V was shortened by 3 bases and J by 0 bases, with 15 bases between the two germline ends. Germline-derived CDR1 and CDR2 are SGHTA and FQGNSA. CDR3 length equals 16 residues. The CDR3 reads CASSFMRAKSSYEQYF. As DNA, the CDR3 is TGTGCCAGCAGCTTTATGAGAGCGAAAAGCTCCTACGAGCAGTACTTC. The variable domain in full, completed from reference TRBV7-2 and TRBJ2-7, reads GAGVSQSPSNKVTEKGKDVELRCDPISGHTALYWYRQSLGQGLEFLIYFQGNSAPDKSGLPSDRFSAERTGGSVSTLTIQRTQQEDSAVYLCASSFMRAKSSYEQYFGPGTRLTVT.

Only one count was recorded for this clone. This CDR3 reads CASSLGGASSSYNEQFF. CDR3 nucleotide sequence: TGTGCCAGCAGCTTAGGTGGGGCCTCTTCCTCCTACAATGAGCAGTTCTTC. The chain couples TRBV11-2 to TRBJ2-1; TRBD1 might be the D (5 bases). The germline CDR1 and CDR2 sequences are SGHAT and FQNNGV. CDR3 length: 17 residues. Trimming removed 1 base from V and 0 bases from J, with 13 bases in between.

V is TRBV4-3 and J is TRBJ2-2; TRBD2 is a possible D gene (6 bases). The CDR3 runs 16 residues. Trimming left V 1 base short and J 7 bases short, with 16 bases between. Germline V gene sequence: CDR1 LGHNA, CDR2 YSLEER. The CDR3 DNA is TGCGCCAGCAGCCAAGCCCGGGACTTCTCGCACGGGGAGCTGTTTTTT. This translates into CASSQARDFSHGELFF.

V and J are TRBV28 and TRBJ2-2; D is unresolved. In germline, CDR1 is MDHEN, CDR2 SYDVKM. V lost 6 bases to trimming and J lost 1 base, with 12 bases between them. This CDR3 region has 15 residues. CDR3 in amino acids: CASSPATENTGELFF. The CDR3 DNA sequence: TGTGCCAGCAGCCCAGCGACGGAGAACACCGGGGAGCTGTTTTTT.